This T cell receptor beta chain was observed in a study of cytomegalovirus exposure and HLA in healthy donors. General study findings and limits: Among the most significant clusters, several appeared linked to common viral pathogens in a later analysis. DRB1 had the most TCR associations and HLA-C the fewest, a later analysis found, with rates varying by HLA locus.

The CDR3 loop spans 15 amino acids. Per germline, CDR1 MNHEY and CDR2 SMNVEV (reference sequence). V dropped 5 bases and J dropped 6 bases, with 16 bases sitting between them. PCR was performed using 60 Vbeta and 13 Jbeta primers. Using immunoSEQ multiplex PCR, the repertoire was profiled, and TCRdb retains in-frame clones only, with some absent. The data contain about 130,000 clones, roughly 84% of them seen just once; the ten biggest clones take up 1.2%. Of note for this clone: Its antigen is currently unknown.

This chain links TRBV27 with TRBJ2-2, with a possible D match to TRBD1 (5 bases). The sample consisted of PBMCs. This receptor was identified in a girl aged 2 to 10 in good health and CMV-seronegative. The CDR3 loop is CASSNPPGWAGELFF. The CDR3 DNA reads TGTGCCAGCAGTAACCCCCCAGGGTGGGCCGGGGAGCTGTTTTTT.